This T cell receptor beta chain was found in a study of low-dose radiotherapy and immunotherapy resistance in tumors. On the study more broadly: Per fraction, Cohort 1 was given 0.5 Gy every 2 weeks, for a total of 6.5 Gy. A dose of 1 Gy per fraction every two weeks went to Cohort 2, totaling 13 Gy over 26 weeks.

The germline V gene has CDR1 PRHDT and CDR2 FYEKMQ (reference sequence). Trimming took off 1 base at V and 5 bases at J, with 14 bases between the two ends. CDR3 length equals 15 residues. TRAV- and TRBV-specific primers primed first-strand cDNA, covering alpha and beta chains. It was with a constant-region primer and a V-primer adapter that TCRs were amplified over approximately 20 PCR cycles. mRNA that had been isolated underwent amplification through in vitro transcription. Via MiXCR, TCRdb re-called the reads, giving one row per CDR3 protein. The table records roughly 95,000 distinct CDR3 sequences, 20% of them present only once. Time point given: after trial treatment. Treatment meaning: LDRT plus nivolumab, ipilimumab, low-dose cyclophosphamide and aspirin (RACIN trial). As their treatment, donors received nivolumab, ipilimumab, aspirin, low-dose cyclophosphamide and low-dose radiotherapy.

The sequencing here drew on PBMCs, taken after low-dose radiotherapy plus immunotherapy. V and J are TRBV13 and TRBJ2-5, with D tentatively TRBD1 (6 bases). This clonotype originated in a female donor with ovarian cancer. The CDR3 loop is CASSLDGGRWETQYF. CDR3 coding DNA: TGTGCCAGCAGCTTAGATGGGGGCCGGTGGGAGACCCAGTACTTC.